This T cell receptor (beta chain) was identified during a study of blood T cells in healthy people across ages. Whole-study results and caveats: Long-lived and aged donors differed, with more naive CD4+ cells and higher diversity in the long-lived.

To note about this clonotype: Its antigen remains unknown.

Whenever a sample was processed, at least 6.5 million PBMCs were isolated. Alongside a J-beta primer mix, a sample-barcoded 5' primer served in a second PCR lasting about 6 to 12 cycles. TCRdb reprocessed the 5' RACE reads via MiXCR and lists one record per CDR3 protein. The sample lists under 850,000 distinct CDR3 sequences, roughly 40% seen once, with 10% to 15% in the top ten. The source is a man younger than 35 in good health. The sequencing input was blood.

The CDR3, as DNA: TGTGCCAGCAGCATCAGACGGGGACAAGGCTACAATGAGCAGTTCTTC. It is translated as CASSIRRGQGYNEQFF. V gene TRBV21-1 combines with J gene TRBJ2-1; the D call TRBD1 from the table was never checked on the DNA. TRBV21-1 has pseudogene status. This CDR3 contains 16 residues.